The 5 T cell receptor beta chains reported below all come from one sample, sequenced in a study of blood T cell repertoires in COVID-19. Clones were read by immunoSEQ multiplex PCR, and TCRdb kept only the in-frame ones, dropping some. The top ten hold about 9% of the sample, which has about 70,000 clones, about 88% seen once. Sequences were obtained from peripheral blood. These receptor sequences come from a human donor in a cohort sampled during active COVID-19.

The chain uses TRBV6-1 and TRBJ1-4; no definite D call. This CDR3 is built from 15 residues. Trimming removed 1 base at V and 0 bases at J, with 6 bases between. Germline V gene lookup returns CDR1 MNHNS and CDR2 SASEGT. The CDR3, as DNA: TGTGCCAGCAGTGAAGGGACTACAACTAATGAAAAACTGTTTTTT. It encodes CASSEGTTTNEKLFF.

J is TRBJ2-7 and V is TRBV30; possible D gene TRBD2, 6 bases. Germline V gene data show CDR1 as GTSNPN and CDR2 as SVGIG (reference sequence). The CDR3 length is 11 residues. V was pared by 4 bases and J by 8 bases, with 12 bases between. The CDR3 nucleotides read TGTGCCTGGAAAGGAGGGTTTCAGCAGTACTTC. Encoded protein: CAWKGGFQQYF.

This chain's CDR3 is CASSLPLAGGPGNTGELFF. The CDR3 DNA reads TGTGCCAGCAGCTTACCCCTAGCGGGAGGGCCGGGAAACACCGGGGAGCTGTTTTTT. The chain carries TRBV7-8 and TRBJ2-2; TRBD2 agrees at 12 bases. The CDR3 totals 19 residues. Losses at the gene ends were 2 bases for V and 2 bases for J; bases not matched to a gene: 9. Per the germline V gene, CDR1 is SGHVS and CDR2 is FQNEAQ.

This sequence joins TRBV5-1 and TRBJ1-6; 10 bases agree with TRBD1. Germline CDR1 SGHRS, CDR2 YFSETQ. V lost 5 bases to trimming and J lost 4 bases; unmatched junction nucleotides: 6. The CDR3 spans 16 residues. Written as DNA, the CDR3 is TGCGCCAGCAGTCCGAGACAGGGGGCGTATAATTCACCCCTCCACTTT. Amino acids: CASSPRQGAYNSPLHF.

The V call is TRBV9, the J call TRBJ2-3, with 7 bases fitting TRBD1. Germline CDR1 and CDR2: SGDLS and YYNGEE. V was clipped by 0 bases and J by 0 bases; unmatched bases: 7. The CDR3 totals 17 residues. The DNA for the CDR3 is TGTGCCAGCAGCGTAGGGGCAGGGGGACGAAGCACAGATACGCAGTATTTT. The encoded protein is CASSVGAGGRSTDTQYF.